This T cell receptor delta chain was documented in a study of γδ T cells in repeated Plasmodium falciparum infection. The CDR3 sequence is 16 residues long. Looked up from germline, CDR1 is TSWWSYY and CDR2 is QGS. J lost 0 bases, V lost 9 bases, and 13 bases had no gene match. This clone was seen more than once but under ten times. Only one base separates this from a far larger clonotype, so it likely reflects a read error. The identical CDR3 is also encoded by other nucleotide sequences in the sample. Vgamma9/Vdelta2+ and Vdelta2-negative gammadelta T cells were flow-sorted from PBMC for bulk sequencing. TCRdb fed the multiplex PCR reads to CATT. The sample records tens of thousands of delta-chain clones, roughly 0.98% being singletons.

The V gene is TRDV1, the J gene TRDJ1; TRDD3 matches at 7 bases. The J gene, not given by TCRdb, was assigned here from a germline match of the nucleotide sequence. The source of this sequence is a pool of human donors (malaria-infected and uninfected, not separated). Sequencing was carried out using gamma-delta T cells from blood. The CDR3 DNA is TGTGCTCTCGGCCCCCTGGGGGTTGAGCACACCGATAAACTCATCTTT. This translates into CALGPLGVEHTDKLIF.